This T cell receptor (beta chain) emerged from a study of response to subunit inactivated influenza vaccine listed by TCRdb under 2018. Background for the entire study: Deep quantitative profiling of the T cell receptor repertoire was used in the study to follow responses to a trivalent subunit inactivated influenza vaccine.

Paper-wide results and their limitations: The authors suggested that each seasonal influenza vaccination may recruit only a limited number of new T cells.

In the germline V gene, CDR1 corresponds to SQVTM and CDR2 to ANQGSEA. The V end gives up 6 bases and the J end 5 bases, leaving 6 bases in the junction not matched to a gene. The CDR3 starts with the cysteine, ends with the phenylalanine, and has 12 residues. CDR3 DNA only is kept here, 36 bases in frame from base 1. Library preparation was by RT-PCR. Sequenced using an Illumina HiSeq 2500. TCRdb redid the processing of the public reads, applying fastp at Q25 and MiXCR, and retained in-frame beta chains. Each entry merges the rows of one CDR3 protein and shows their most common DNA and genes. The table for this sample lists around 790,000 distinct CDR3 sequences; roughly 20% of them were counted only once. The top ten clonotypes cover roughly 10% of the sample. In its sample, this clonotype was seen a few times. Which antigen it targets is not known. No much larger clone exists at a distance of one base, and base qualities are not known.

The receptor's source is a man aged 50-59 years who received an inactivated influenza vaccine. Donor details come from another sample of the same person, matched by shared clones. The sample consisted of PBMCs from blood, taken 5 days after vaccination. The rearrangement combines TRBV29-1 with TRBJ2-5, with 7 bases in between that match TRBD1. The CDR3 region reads CSVRQGVETQYF. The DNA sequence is TGCAGCGTCCGACAGGGTGTGGAGACCCAGTACTTC.